This is a list of T cell receptor beta chains from one sample in a study of T cells after yellow fever vaccination. Each CDR3 protein is one row after TCRdb ran MiXCR on the 5' RACE reads. Of a few hundred thousand distinct CDR3 sequences in the sample, about 19% were seen once. This sample comprised PBMCs, obtained before the yellow fever booster vaccination. The receptors shown here come from a young man who received the YFV17D yellow fever vaccine. Each CDR3 is given with its conserved first and last residue. A D gene is named only where the DNA matches it firmly. Clone size appears in some rows only: once, few, many, or a class for an expanded clone.

D	J	V	size	DNA	CDR3
TRBD1	TRBJ1-2	TRBV20-1	many	TGCAGTGCGATGGACAGGGCTAACTATGGCTACACCTTC	CSAMDRANYGYTF
TRBD2	TRBJ2-5	TRBV7-2	-	TGTGCCAGCAGCTTGGGACTAGCGGCGGGGGAGACCCAGTACTTC	CASSLGLAAGETQYF
-	TRBJ2-1	TRBV5-1	-	TGCGCCAGCAGCCCGCGAGTCGTGAAGGGGGAGCGGTTCTTC	CASSPRVVKGERFF
-	TRBJ1-1	TRBV12-3/TRBV12-4	-	TGTGCCAGCAGTCCCCAGGACAAACCGGACACTGAAGCTTTCTTT	CASSPQDKPDTEAFF
-	TRBJ1-1	TRBV2	-	TGTGCCAAGCGGGACACCGGGCGCATTAACACTGAAGCTTTCTTT	CAKRDTGRINTEAFF
TRBD1	TRBJ2-1	TRBV29-1	-	TGCAGCGTTGAAAGGGACAGGGACCATGAGCAGTTCTTC	CSVERDRDHEQFF
-	TRBJ2-6	TRBV18	few	TGTGCCAGCTCACTCGGCAGGACGGCTGGGGCCAACGTCCTGACTTTC	CASSLGRTAGANVLTF
-	TRBJ2-3	TRBV7-6	many	TGTGCCAGTAGTAGCCAAGGGACAGATACGCAGTATTTT	CASSSQGTDTQYF
TRBD2	TRBJ2-3	TRBV7-3	-	TGTGCCAGCAGCTTATCAGCGGGGGCCCCGGCAGATACGCAGTATTTT	CASSLSAGAPADTQYF
TRBD2	TRBJ2-5	TRBV12-3/TRBV12-4	few	TGTGCCAGCAGCCCGGCTAGCGGGGGGGAGACCCAGTACTTC	CASSPASGGETQYF
-	TRBJ1-6	TRBV30	-	TGTGCCTGGACACCCCTGTATAATTCACCCCTCCACTTT	CAWTPLYNSPLHF
TRBD1	TRBJ2-2	TRBV12-3/TRBV12-4	-	TGTGCCAGCAGTTTCCCGACCATGGGACAGGGACCTACCGGGGAGCTGTTTTTT	CASSFPTMGQGPTGELFF
-	TRBJ2-5	TRBV6-2/TRBV6-3	-	TGTGCCAGCAGTCGCCACGTCGATCCACGGGAGACCCAGTACTTC	CASSRHVDPRETQYF
TRBD1	TRBJ2-5	TRBV12-3/TRBV12-4	few	TGTGCCAGCAGTTTTTTCCAGGACAGGGGGCCTCTGGGGAGACCCCAAGAGACCCAGTACTTC	CASSFFQDRGPLGRPQETQYF
TRBD1	TRBJ2-1	TRBV7-3	-	TGTGCCAGCAGCTTAGACAGGGGGCAATACAATGAGCAGTTCTTC	CASSLDRGQYNEQFF
-	TRBJ2-3	TRBV5-1	few	TGCGCCAGCAGCTTGTACAGTATCGGAGATACGCAGTATTTT	CASSLYSIGDTQYF
TRBD2	TRBJ2-1	TRBV10-3	-	TGTGCCATCGGACTAGCGGGGGGAAGTGAGCAGTTCTTC	CAIGLAGGSEQFF
TRBD2	TRBJ2-7	TRBV4-1	-	TGCGCCAGCAGCCAAGGGGCGGGGGACTACGAGCAGTACTTC	CASSQGAGDYEQYF
TRBD1	TRBJ1-2	TRBV7-9	few	TGTGCCAGCAGCGATCCGGGACAGGGTATTTTTGGCTACACCTTC	CASSDPGQGIFGYTF
-	TRBJ2-6	TRBV10-3	once	TGTGCCATCAGCCCCGAAGGGATGAGCTCTGGGGCCAACGTCCTGACTTTC	CAISPEGMSSGANVLTF
-	TRBJ2-5	TRBV20-1	few	TGCAGTGCCACCCCCTGGGGGGACCAAGAGACCCAGTACTTC	CSATPWGDQETQYF
TRBD1	TRBJ2-1	TRBV7-2	few	TGTGCCAGCAGCTTAGGACAGGGTGGTTACAATGAGCAGTTCTTC	CASSLGQGGYNEQFF
-	TRBJ2-7	TRBV30	-	TGTGCCTGGAGTGTACCCCCCCTAACTCACTTC	CAWSVPPLTHF
-	TRBJ2-3	TRBV4-1	few	TGCGCCAGCAGCCCCGAGCCGGATCCCGATACGCAGTATTTT	CASSPEPDPDTQYF
TRBD2	TRBJ2-3	TRBV15	few	TGTGCCACCAGCACAAGCGGGGGGGCAGATACGCAGTATTTT	CATSTSGGADTQYF
TRBD1	TRBJ2-3	TRBV6-1	few	TGTGCCAGCAGTACTCGGACAGGGGGAACAGATACGCAGTATTTT	CASSTRTGGTDTQYF
-	TRBJ2-6	TRBV24-1	few	TGTGCCGCCCTAGCTGGGGCCAACGTCCTGACTTTC	CAALAGANVLTF
-	TRBJ1-6	TRBV4-3	-	TGCGCCAGCAGCCAAGAAGTGAATTCACCCCTCCACTTT	CASSQEVNSPLHF
TRBD1	TRBJ1-2	TRBV7-9	few	TGTGCCAGCAGCAAACAGGGGGCCGCCTATGGCTACACCTTC	CASSKQGAAYGYTF